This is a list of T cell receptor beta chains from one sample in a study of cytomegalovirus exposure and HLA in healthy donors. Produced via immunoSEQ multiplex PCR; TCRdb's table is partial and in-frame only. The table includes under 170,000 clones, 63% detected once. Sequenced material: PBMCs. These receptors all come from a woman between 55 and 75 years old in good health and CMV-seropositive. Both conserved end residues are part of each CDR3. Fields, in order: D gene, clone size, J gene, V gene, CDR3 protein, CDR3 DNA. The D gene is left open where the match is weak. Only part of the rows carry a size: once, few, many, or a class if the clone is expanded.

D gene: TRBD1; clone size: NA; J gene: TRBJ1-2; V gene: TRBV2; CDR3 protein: CASRAGGGYTF; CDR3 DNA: TGTGCCAGCAGGGCAGGGGGTGGCTACACCTTC
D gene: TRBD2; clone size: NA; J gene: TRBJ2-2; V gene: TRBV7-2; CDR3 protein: CASSLNGRAAGELFF; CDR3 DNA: TGTGCCAGCAGCTTAAACGGGAGGGCGGCCGGGGAGCTGTTTTTT
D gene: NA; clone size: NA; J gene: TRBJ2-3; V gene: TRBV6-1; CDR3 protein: CASSSQGSDTQYF; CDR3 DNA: TGTGCCAGCAGTTCACAGGGTTCAGATACGCAGTATTTT
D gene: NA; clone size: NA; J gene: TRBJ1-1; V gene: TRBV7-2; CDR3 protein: CASSLLVLNTEAFF; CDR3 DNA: TGTGCCAGCAGCCTACTGGTCCTTAACACTGAAGCTTTCTTT
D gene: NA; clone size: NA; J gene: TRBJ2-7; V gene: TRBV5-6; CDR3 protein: CASRVDSPDGYEQYF; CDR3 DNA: TGTGCCAGCAGGGTGGACAGCCCGGACGGCTACGAGCAGTACTTC
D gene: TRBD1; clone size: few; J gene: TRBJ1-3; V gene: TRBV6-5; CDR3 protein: CASSRTGTGNTIYF; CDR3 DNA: TGTGCCAGCAGTCGGACAGGGACCGGAAACACCATATATTTT
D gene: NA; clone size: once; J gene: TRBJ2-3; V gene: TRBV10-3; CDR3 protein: CAISGAGQGSTDTQYF; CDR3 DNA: TGTGCCATCAGTGGGGCAGGGCAGGGGTCGACAGATACGCAGTATTTT
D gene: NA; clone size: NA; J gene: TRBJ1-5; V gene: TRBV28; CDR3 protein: CASLGGGSQPQHF; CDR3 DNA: TGTGCCAGTCTGGGGGGGGGCAGTCAGCCCCAGCATTTT
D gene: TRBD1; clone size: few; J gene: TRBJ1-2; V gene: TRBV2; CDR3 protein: CASSVGGEDGYTF; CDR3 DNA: TGTGCCAGCAGTGTAGGGGGCGAGGATGGCTACACCTTC
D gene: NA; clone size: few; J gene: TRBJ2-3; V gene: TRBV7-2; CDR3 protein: CASSFGLLTDTQYF; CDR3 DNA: TGTGCCAGCAGCTTCGGACTACTCACAGATACGCAGTATTTT
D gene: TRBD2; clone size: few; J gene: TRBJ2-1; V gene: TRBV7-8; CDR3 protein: CASSRLAGEQFF; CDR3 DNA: TGTGCCAGCAGCCGTTTAGCGGGGGAGCAGTTCTTC
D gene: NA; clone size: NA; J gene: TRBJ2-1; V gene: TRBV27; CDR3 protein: CASRTLGGDEQFF; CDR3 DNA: TGTGCCAGCAGGACCTTAGGGGGGGATGAGCAGTTCTTC
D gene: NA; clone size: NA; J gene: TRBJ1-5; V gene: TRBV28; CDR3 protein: CASRSTGYSNQPQHF; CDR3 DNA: TGTGCCAGCAGATCCACAGGGTATAGCAATCAGCCCCAGCATTTT
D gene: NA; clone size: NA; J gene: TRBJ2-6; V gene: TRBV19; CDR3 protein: CASSKGYGGAGANVLTF; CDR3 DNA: TGTGCCAGTAGTAAAGGCTACGGGGGTGCTGGGGCCAACGTCCTGACTTTC
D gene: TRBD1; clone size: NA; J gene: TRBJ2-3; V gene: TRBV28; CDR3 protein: CASSFPGTGTDTDTQYF; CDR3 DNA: TGTGCCAGCAGTTTCCCGGGGACAGGGACGGACACAGATACGCAGTATTTT
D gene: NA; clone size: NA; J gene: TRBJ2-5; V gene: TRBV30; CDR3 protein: CAWGGGRQETQYF; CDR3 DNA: TGTGCCTGGGGTGGGGGGAGGCAAGAGACCCAGTACTTC
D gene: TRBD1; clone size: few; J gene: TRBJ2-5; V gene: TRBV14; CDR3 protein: CASSWTRGGGETQYF; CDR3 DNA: TGTGCCAGCAGTTGGACTCGAGGGGGCGGGGAGACCCAGTACTTC
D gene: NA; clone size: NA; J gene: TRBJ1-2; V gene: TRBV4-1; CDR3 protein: CASSQVRDFYGYTF; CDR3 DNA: TGCGCCAGCAGCCAGGTCCGAGATTTCTATGGCTACACCTTC
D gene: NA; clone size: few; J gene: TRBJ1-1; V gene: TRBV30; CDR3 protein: CAWAGGEEGTEAFF; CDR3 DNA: TGTGCCTGGGCGGGGGGGGAGGAGGGCACTGAAGCTTTCTTT
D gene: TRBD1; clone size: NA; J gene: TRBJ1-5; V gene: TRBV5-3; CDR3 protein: CARSLAWDRGLYSNQPQHF; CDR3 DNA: TGTGCCAGAAGCTTGGCCTGGGACAGGGGACTTTATAGCAATCAGCCCCAGCATTTT
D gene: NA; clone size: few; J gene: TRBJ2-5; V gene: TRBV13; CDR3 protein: CASSLSETQYF; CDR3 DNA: TGTGCCAGCAGCTTAAGCGAGACCCAGTACTTC
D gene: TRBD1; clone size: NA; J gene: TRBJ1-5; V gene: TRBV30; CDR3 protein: CAWSRTGDSNQPQHF; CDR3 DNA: TGTGCCTGGAGTAGAACAGGGGATAGCAATCAGCCCCAGCATTTT
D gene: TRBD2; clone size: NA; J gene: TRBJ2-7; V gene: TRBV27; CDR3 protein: CASSATGTRNEQYF; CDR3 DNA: TGTGCCAGCAGCGCTACCGGGACTAGAAACGAGCAGTACTTC
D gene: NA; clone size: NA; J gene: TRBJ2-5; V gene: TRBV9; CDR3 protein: CASSVVIGETQYF; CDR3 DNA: TGTGCCAGCAGCGTAGTGATCGGAGAGACCCAGTACTTC
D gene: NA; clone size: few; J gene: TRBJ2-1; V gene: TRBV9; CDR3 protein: CASSVVSHEQFF; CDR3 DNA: TGTGCCAGCAGCGTAGTTAGCCATGAGCAGTTCTTC
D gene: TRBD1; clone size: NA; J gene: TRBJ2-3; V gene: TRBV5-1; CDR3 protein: CASSLPGTADTQYF; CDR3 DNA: TGCGCCAGCAGCTTACCCGGGACAGCAGATACGCAGTATTTT
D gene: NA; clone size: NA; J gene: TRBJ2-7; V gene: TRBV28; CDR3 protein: CASSSRSGIEYEQYF; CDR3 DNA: TGTGCCAGCAGTTCTCGATCCGGGATCGAGTACGAGCAGTACTTC